This T cell receptor (beta chain) was identified during a study of T cells in Graves' hyperthyroidism and ophthalmopathy. Study-wide results and limits: Within blood appeared most thyroid clonotypes that had expanded above 0.001.

Graves' hyperthyroidism showing no ophthalmopathy progression within 18 months was considered stable. Patients between 18 and 65 years old had hyperthyroidism, newly diagnosed and lasting under 2 months. TCR beta CDR3 sequences were amplified from RNA transcripts. The HTBI set primed first-round TCR CDR3 RT-PCR. MiXCR, run by TCRdb on the multiplex PCR reads, gives a single entry per CDR3 protein. This sample carries hundreds of thousands of distinct CDR3 sequences, about a third of them seen once, and the ten largest clones take around 30%. This clonotype was seen ten or more times. Its target is not known. CDR1 SGHTA and CDR2 FQGNSA come from the germline V gene. Trimming at V came to 3 bases and at J to 5 bases, leaving 5 bases not matched to a gene. This CDR3 is built from 16 residues.

Sequencing was done on a sample of blood. The V call is TRBV7-2, the J call TRBJ2-5; TRBD2 aligns across 14 bases. The origin of this receptor is a woman in her thirties or forties with Graves' hyperthyroidism. The CDR3 protein is CASSFRLAGGQETQYF. The CDR3 DNA is TGTGCCAGCAGCTTTCGACTAGCGGGGGGGCAGGAGACCCAGTACTTC.